A single sample is the source of the 21 T cell receptor beta chains below, sequenced in a study of T-cell reconstitution after alpha-beta-depleted transplantation in children. During its preparation, the TCRbeta library received unique molecular identifiers. A single record per CDR3 protein comes from TCRdb applying MiXCR to the PCR reads. The profile shows 450,000 to 550,000 distinct CDR3 sequences, 10% to 12% of them singletons. Source: PBMCs, mostly from graft donor cells, taken 180 days after TCRalphabeta/CD19-depleted stem cell transplant. Receptors originate from a female patient aged 2 to 10 who had a stem cell transplant for aplastic anemia, so the T cells may come from the graft donor.

This clonotype was seen only a few times. The chain employs TRBV6-1 and TRBJ2-5, with 10 bases aligning to TRBD1. J was trimmed by 1 base and V by 6 bases; bases with no gene match: 8. CDR3 size: 16 residues. From germline, CDR1 is MNHNS and CDR2 SASEGT. Here the CDR3 DNA reads TGTGCCAGCAGGCCGTGGGGGACAGGGGCCCAAGAGACCCAGTACTTC. Residues: CASRPWGTGAQETQYF.

This clonotype was observed many times. This chain links TRBV15 with TRBJ2-7, with D maybe TRBD2 (6 bases). The CDR3 length is 13 residues. Germline loops: CDR1 LNHNV, CDR2 YYDKDF (reference sequence). Trimming stripped 1 base from V and 9 bases from J, with 13 bases between. The DNA for the CDR3 is TGTGCCACCAGCAGAGGCCCTAGCGTACGGCAGTACGTC. Protein sequence: CATSRGPSVRQYV.

The rearrangement uses TRBV20-1 and TRBJ1-5, with 8 bases fitting TRBD1. The CDR3 runs 15 residues. Germline V gene sequence: CDR1 DFQATT, CDR2 SNEGSKA (reference sequence). Trimming at V came to 1 base and at J to 8 bases, leaving 10 bases not matched to a gene. CDR3 DNA: TGCAGTGCTAGAGTCCCCGGACAGGGAGGAAAGCCCCAGCATTTT. The encoded protein is CSARVPGQGGKPQHF.

V and J are TRBV29-1 and TRBJ2-7, with 8 bases fitting TRBD1. This CDR3 region has 14 residues. CDR1 is SQVTM, CDR2 ANQGSEA, per germline. The trim removed 4 bases at V and 3 bases at J, leaving 8 bases unmatched. The CDR3 loop reads CSVGRTGSFYEQYF. CDR3 coding DNA: TGCAGCGTTGGCAGGACAGGGTCCTTCTACGAGCAGTACTTC.

This clonotype came up a few times. This chain connects TRBV28 to TRBJ2-1; weak D call: TRBD2 (5 bases). Germline V gene data show CDR1 as MDHEN and CDR2 as SYDVKM. The CDR3 loop spans 18 amino acids. Trimming stripped 3 bases from V and 12 bases from J, with 30 bases between. The CDR3 is CASSFSPSEAESTWGQFF. CDR3 sequence (DNA): TGTGCCAGCAGTTTCTCCCCCTCTGAAGCGGAGTCCACCTGGGGGCAGTTCTTC.

The chain joins TRBV7-2 to TRBJ2-5; D uncertain. V was shortened by 5 bases and J by 5 bases, with 18 bases between the two germline ends. The CDR3 runs 15 residues. Germline values: CDR1 SGHTA, CDR2 FQGNSA. The CDR3, as DNA: TGTGCCAGCAGCGTACTTAGGGTGGGCTCGGAGACCCAGTACTTC. This translates into CASSVLRVGSETQYF.

Ten or more counts support this clonotype. J is TRBJ2-3 and V is TRBV29-1; D unclear. The germline gives CDR1 SQVTM, CDR2 ANQGSEA. Trimming pared 1 base from V and 2 bases from J, leaving 7 bases between. The CDR3 runs 13 residues. The CDR3: CSVEGILTDTQYF. CDR3 DNA sequence: TGCAGCGTTGAAGGGATCCTCACAGATACGCAGTATTTT.

The rearrangement joins TRBV28 to TRBJ1-2; no definite D call. The CDR3 totals 13 residues. V lost 1 base and J 7 bases, leaving 10 bases between the germline ends. Germline V gene sequence: CDR1 MDHEN, CDR2 SYDVKM. This CDR3 reads CASSLSVGPGYTF. The CDR3 DNA is TGTGCCAGCAGTTTATCCGTGGGTCCTGGCTACACCTTC.

There are many counts of this clonotype. CDR3 region: CASSPQLTDTQYF. The DNA of the CDR3 is TGTGCCAGCAGTCCACAGCTCACAGATACGCAGTATTTT. The chain carries TRBV28 and TRBJ2-3; D is unclear. In germline, CDR1 is MDHEN, CDR2 SYDVKM. CDR3 length: 13 amino acids. V dropped 5 bases and J dropped 2 bases, with 8 bases sitting between them.

This chain links TRBV20-1 with TRBJ2-1; TRBD2 matches at 7 bases. The length of the CDR3 is 16 residues. Germline CDR1 and CDR2: DFQATT and SNEGSKA (reference sequence). J gave up 4 bases and V 3 bases, and 12 bases lay outside the gene matches. The CDR3: CSARSAPGLYYNEQFF. DNA of the CDR3: TGCAGTGCTAGGTCGGCCCCGGGACTATATTACAATGAGCAGTTCTTC.

This clonotype turned up a few times. The chain links TRBV20-1 to TRBJ2-3, with TRBD2 matching 14 bases. This CDR3 is built from 16 residues. With V trimmed by 5 bases and J by 6 bases, 10 bases remained unmatched. Germline V gene lookup returns CDR1 DFQATT and CDR2 SNEGSKA (reference sequence). CDR3 DNA: TGCAGTGCTGGATCAAGGACTAGCGGGAGGAGGGATACGCAGTATTTT. This codes for CSAGSRTSGRRDTQYF.

This clonotype was counted only a few times. The J gene is TRBJ2-7, the V gene TRBV10-3; possible D gene TRBD1, 6 bases. Per germline, CDR1 ENHRY and CDR2 SYGVKD. With 2 bases removed from V and 5 bases from J, the gap between germline ends came to 19 bases. The CDR3 length is 16 residues. CDR3 region: CAISEGTGTMENEQYV. CDR3 DNA: TGTGCCATCAGTGAGGGAACAGGGACGATGGAAAACGAGCAGTACGTC.

This clonotype was picked up a small number of times. V gene TRBV29-1 combines with J gene TRBJ2-7; D perhaps matches TRBD1 (6 bases). The CDR3 spans 14 residues. Germline CDR1 and CDR2: SQVTM and ANQGSEA. V was pared by 0 bases and J by 0 bases, with 9 bases between. The DNA for the CDR3 is TGCAGCGTTGAAGATGACAGGTTCTCCTACGAGCAGTACTTC. Its translation is CSVEDDRFSYEQYF.

V usage is TRBV6-5 and J usage is TRBJ2-7; 9 nucleotides line up with TRBD1. The CDR3 loop spans 14 amino acids. Germline loops: CDR1 MNHEY, CDR2 SVGAGI. V lost 4 bases, J lost 3 bases, and 4 bases stayed unmatched. In DNA form, the CDR3 reads TGTGCCAGCAGTTGGCAGGGACAGGGCTACGAGCAGTACTTC. Its translation is CASSWQGQGYEQYF.

There are many counts of this clonotype. The chain couples TRBV11-2 to TRBJ2-2; D uncertain. This CDR3 has 13 amino acids. Germline V gives CDR1 SGHAT, CDR2 FQNNGV. V lost 1 base and J lost 5, with 5 bases in between. The CDR3 is CASSLAETGELFF. Here the CDR3 DNA reads TGTGCCAGCAGCTTAGCCGAAACCGGGGAGCTGTTTTTT.

The chain is built from TRBV4-1 and TRBJ1-4; maybe TRBD1 (5 bases). The germline V gene has CDR1 MGHRA and CDR2 YSYEKL. Trimming stripped 1 base from V and 4 bases from J, with 10 bases between. CDR3 length: 15 residues. CDR3 amino acids: CASSQGEQDNEKLFF. The DNA of the CDR3 is TGCGCCAGCAGCCAAGGGGAACAGGATAATGAAAAACTGTTTTTT.

The table lists this clonotype with many counts. The chain carries TRBV29-1 and TRBJ2-5, with D perhaps TRBD2 (7 bases). Germline V CDR1 and CDR2: SQVTM, ANQGSEA. V was shortened by 7 bases and J by 1 base, with 22 bases between the two germline ends. The CDR3 totals 16 residues. As DNA, the CDR3 is TGCAGCGCTCGCAAGAGGGGGGGTAGGGGCCAAGAGACCCAGTACTTC. This encodes CSARKRGGRGQETQYF.

This clonotype was recorded at least ten times. This chain joins TRBV5-1 and TRBJ2-2; D gene ambiguous. Germline CDR1 reads SGHRS; CDR2 reads YFSETQ. CDR3 length: 13 amino acids. Trimming took 2 bases from V and 3 from J, leaving 5 bases between them. The DNA for the CDR3 is TGCGCCAGCAGCTTTTCGGACACCGGGGAGCTGTTTTTT. Amino acid sequence: CASSFSDTGELFF.

This chain links TRBV7-2 with TRBJ2-5; no clear D. In germline, CDR1 is SGHTA, CDR2 FQGNSA. This CDR3 is 14 amino acids long. V was shortened by 7 bases and J by 6 bases, with 18 bases between the two germline ends. The chain's CDR3 is CASNFRLSSKTQYF. CDR3 sequence (DNA): TGTGCCAGCAATTTCCGCCTAAGTTCGAAGACCCAGTACTTC.

The J gene is TRBJ1-1, the V gene TRBV18; possibly TRBD1 for D (5 bases). Germline CDR1 KGHSH, CDR2 LQKENI. This CDR3 spans 14 amino acids. V lost 3 bases to trimming and J lost 6 bases, with 14 bases between them. CDR3 nucleotide sequence: TGTGCCAGCTCACCGGGGGGGTTGTTGGCTGAAGCTTTCTTT. Protein: CASSPGGLLAEAFF.

This clonotype showed up just a few times. This rearrangement joins TRBV6-5 to TRBJ1-4; D remains ambiguous. This CDR3 contains 15 residues. V shed 2 bases and J shed 2 bases, with 9 bases lying between them. CDR1 and CDR2 (germline): MNHEY, SVGAGI. Here the CDR3 reads CASSYTRHTNEKLFF. The CDR3, as DNA: TGTGCCAGCAGTTACACCCGACATACTAATGAAAAACTGTTTTTT.